This TCR beta chain derives from a study of beta chain features in type 1 diabetes. Points from the study as a whole: Patients showed naive, central memory and Treg TCRB repertoires that appeared more similar than those of healthy donors.

The germline gives CDR1 LNHDA, CDR2 SQIVND (reference sequence). The CDR3 covers 13 residues. Trimming pared 3 bases from V and 7 bases from J, leaving 9 bases between. Every isolated RNA sample was fully reverse transcribed, so sequencing captured expressed TCRB transcripts. Assay: immunoSEQ multiplex PCR; the TCRdb copy retains only in-frame clones and omits some. This sample has more than 20,000 clones; 55% to 75% occur once, and the top ten carry about 2.2%. Regarding this clone: Antigen unknown.

Markers CD45RO/CCR7/CD25/CD127/CD95/CD27 served to sort CD4+ naive, central memory, regulatory and stem cell-like memory cells. The origin of this receptor is a woman in her 40s in good health. The rearrangement uses TRBV19 and TRBJ2-2; D remains unclear. Sequenced sample: Tregs from blood. This chain's CDR3 is CASSMSLVGELFF. DNA of the CDR3: TGTGCCAGTAGTATGTCTCTCGTCGGGGAGCTGTTTTTT.